This T cell receptor (beta chain) was sequenced during a study of human T cells and chemical hapten exposure. In its sample, this clonotype was seen many times. TCRdb itself ran the RACE reads through MiXCR, one entry per CDR3 protein. Here the sample spans around 380,000 distinct CDR3 sequences, roughly 4.8% being singletons. Stated time point: patch test 1, 2 weeks after DPC sensitization. Treatment of the sample: therapeutic diphenylcyclopropenone sensitization with weekly scalp DPC. This sequence originates from a woman in her forties or fifties with alopecia areata. Some clones in this sample may be carry-over from other donors' samples. The input for sequencing was whole blood, taken in connection with sensitization to the hapten diphenylcyclopropenone (DPC).

This CDR3 reads CASSPSTRPFSGANVLTF. The CDR3 DNA follows: TGTGCCAGTAGTCCTTCCACAAGGCCCTTCTCTGGGGCCAACGTCCTGACTTTC. The chain couples TRBV19 to TRBJ2-6; D uncertain. Germline-derived CDR1 and CDR2 are LNHDA and SQIVND (reference sequence). CDR3 length: 18 amino acids. Between the trimmed V and J ends, which lost 5 bases and 0 bases, there was a span of 17 bases.